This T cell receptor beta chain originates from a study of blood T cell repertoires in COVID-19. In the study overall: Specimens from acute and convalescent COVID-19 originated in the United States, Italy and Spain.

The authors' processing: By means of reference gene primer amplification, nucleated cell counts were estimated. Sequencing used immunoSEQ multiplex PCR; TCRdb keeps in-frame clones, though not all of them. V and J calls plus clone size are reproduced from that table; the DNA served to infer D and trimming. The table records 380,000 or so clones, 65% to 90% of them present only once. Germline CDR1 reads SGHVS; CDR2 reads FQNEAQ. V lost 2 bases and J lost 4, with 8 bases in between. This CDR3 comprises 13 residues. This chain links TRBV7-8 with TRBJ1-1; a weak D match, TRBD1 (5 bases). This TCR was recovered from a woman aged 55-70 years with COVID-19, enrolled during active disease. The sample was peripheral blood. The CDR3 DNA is TGTGCCAGCAGCTTATGGGGGGGCACTGAAGCTTTCTTT. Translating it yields CASSLWGGTEAFF.